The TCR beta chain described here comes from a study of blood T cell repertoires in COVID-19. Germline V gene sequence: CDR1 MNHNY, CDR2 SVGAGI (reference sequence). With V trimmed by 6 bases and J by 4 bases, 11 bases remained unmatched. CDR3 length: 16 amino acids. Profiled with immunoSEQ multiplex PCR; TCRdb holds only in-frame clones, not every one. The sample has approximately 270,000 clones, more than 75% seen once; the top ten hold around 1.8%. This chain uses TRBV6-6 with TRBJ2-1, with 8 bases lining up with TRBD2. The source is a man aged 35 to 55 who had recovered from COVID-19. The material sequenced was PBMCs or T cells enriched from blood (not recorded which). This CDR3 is CASSPARLASYNEQFF. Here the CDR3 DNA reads TGTGCCAGCAGCCCCGCCAGACTAGCGTCTTACAATGAGCAGTTCTTC.